The following is a TCR beta chain sequence with its context. This sample was taken from a study of cytomegalovirus exposure and HLA in healthy donors. 60 Vbeta and 13 Jbeta primers were used in PCR. Only in-frame clones appear in the TCRdb table, and some are missing; sequencing was by immunoSEQ multiplex PCR. The data contain some 170,000 clones, roughly 8.7% of them singletons. This CDR3 is 12 amino acids long. Trimming removed 3 bases at V and 2 bases at J, with 3 bases between. Germline loops: CDR1 SEHNR, CDR2 FQNEAQ (reference sequence). The rearrangement links TRBV7-9 to TRBJ2-3; no definite D call. Sequenced material: PBMCs. This sequence originates from a woman aged 25-40 years in good health and CMV-seropositive. The CDR3 protein is CASSFLTDTQYF. Here the CDR3 DNA reads TGTGCCAGCAGCTTTCTCACAGATACGCAGTATTTT.